Shown below are 24 T cell receptor beta chains from a single sample sequenced in a study of CD8 T cells in ankylosing spondylitis. From the 5' RACE reads, TCRdb called clonotypes with MiXCR, one entry per CDR3 protein. The data contain over 450,000 distinct CDR3 sequences, 12% of them singletons. Their cognate antigens are unknown. Points from the study as a whole: There was a TCR beta motif, made of several highly homologous variants, that appeared characteristic of ankylosing spondylitis blood.

Sequenced input: blood, either unsorted or a sorted T cell fraction (not recorded which). The receptor set was obtained from a male donor with ankylosing spondylitis.

This clonotype was recorded a few times. V and J are TRBV12-3 or TRBV12-4 and TRBJ1-4; D gene uncertain. The CDR3 loop spans 13 amino acids. V shed 5 bases and J shed 8 bases, with 12 bases lying between them. In DNA, the CDR3 is TGTGCCAGCAGTCGGCAGGTGGGGGAAAAACTGTTTTTT. This encodes CASSRQVGEKLFF.

This clonotype has just a few counts. The chain carries TRBV30 and TRBJ2-1, with 9 bases fitting TRBD1. After removal of 0 bases from V and 7 bases from J, the junction contained 4 bases not matched to a gene. The CDR3 totals 14 residues. Germline V CDR1 and CDR2: GTSNPN, SVGIG (reference sequence). CDR3: CAWSVGQGRNEQFF. DNA for the CDR3: TGTGCCTGGAGTGTCGGACAGGGGCGGAATGAGCAGTTCTTC.

This clonotype was seen many times. J is TRBJ2-5 and V is TRBV15, with D unresolved. The CDR3 consists of 14 residues. Germline V CDR1 and CDR2: LNHNV, YYDKDF (reference sequence). Trimming took 1 base from V and 3 from J, leaving 9 bases between them. CDR3 loop: CATSRAVLKETQYF. The CDR3, as DNA: TGTGCCACCAGCAGAGCGGTACTAAAAGAGACCCAGTACTTC.

Ten or more counts support this clonotype. This chain links TRBV5-1 with TRBJ2-7; 7 nucleotides align to TRBD2. The CDR3 contains 14 residues. V lost 4 bases to trimming and J lost 5 bases; unmatched junction nucleotides: 9. CDR1 is SGHRS, CDR2 YFSETQ, per germline. The CDR3 DNA follows: TGCGCCAGCAGCCCCATGGGGGGGGGAAACGAGCAGTACTTC. Protein: CASSPMGGGNEQYF. Full variable domain (remainder filled in from reference TRBV5-1 and TRBJ2-7): KAGVTQTPRYLIKTRGQQVTLSCSPISGHRSVSWYQQTPGQGLQFLFEYFSETQRNKGNFPGRFSGRQFSNSRSEMNVSTLELGDSALYLCASSPMGGGNEQYFGPGTRLTVT.

This rearrangement joins TRBV5-5 to TRBJ2-7; the D is unclear. The V and J ends lost 2 bases and 2 bases respectively, with 14 bases between them. The CDR3 consists of 15 residues. Germline V gene sequence: CDR1 SGHKS, CDR2 YYEKEE (reference sequence). The DNA for the CDR3 is TGTGCCAGCAGCTTAGGCTCTCGCACCGCCTACGAGCAGTACTTC. Amino acids: CASSLGSRTAYEQYF.

V gene TRBV14 combines with J gene TRBJ2-1; 11 nucleotides agree with TRBD1. Germline lookup yields CDR1 SGHDN and CDR2 FVKESK. Losses at the gene ends were 3 bases for V and 4 bases for J; bases not matched to a gene: 8. The CDR3 covers 17 residues. CDR3 sequence: CASSHLGQGAPYNEQFF. In DNA form, the CDR3 reads TGTGCCAGCAGCCATCTCGGACAGGGGGCTCCGTACAATGAGCAGTTCTTC.

This clonotype was counted a few times. The CDR3 reads CASSFGSGYGYTF. CDR3 nucleotides: TGTGCCAGCAGTTTCGGGTCAGGCTATGGCTACACCTTC. V is TRBV28 and J is TRBJ1-2; no clear D. The CDR3 loop spans 13 amino acids. V lost 3 bases to trimming and J lost 4 bases, with 9 bases between them. CDR1 and CDR2 from the germline V gene are MDHEN and SYDVKM.

This clonotype was seen only a few times. J is TRBJ2-1 and V is TRBV12-5; D gene uncertain. In germline, CDR1 is LGHNT, CDR2 FRNRAP. The CDR3 contains 12 residues. Deletions cut 5 bases from V and 7 bases from J, with 9 bases between. CDR3 nucleotides: TGTGCTAGTGGTCTAGTACGGAATGAGCAGTTCTTC. Protein sequence: CASGLVRNEQFF.

This clonotype showed up just a few times. The chain combines TRBV20-1 with TRBJ1-1; D ambiguous. V was cut by 8 bases and J by 1 base, with 11 bases left in between. Germline CDR1 and CDR2: DFQATT and SNEGSKA (reference sequence). The CDR3 has 12 amino acids. The CDR3 DNA follows: TGCAGTTCTAATACAGCGAACACTGAAGCTTTCTTT. It is translated as CSSNTANTEAFF.

This clonotype appeared many times. The chain carries TRBV10-3 and TRBJ2-7, with D possibly matching TRBD2 (6 bases). CDR3 length equals 14 residues. Germline V CDR1 and CDR2: ENHRY, SYGVKD. V was pared by 5 bases and J by 6 bases, with 17 bases between. The CDR3 sequence is CAISQATEGGEQYV. The CDR3 DNA reads as TGTGCCATCAGTCAAGCTACGGAGGGTGGCGAGCAGTACGTC.

The chain combines TRBV24-1 with TRBJ2-6; D unclear. Per germline, CDR1 KGHDR and CDR2 SFDVKD. V lost 1 base to trimming and J lost 0 bases, with 6 bases between them. This CDR3 comprises 16 residues. In DNA, the CDR3 is TGTGCCACCAGTGATTTACCGGGCTCTGGGGCCAACGTCCTGACTTTC. This sequence encodes CATSDLPGSGANVLTF.

This CDR3 is CASRRGQGVLVAFF. In nucleotides, the CDR3 is TGTGCCAGCAGAAGAGGACAGGGGGTCTTAGTGGCTTTCTTT. The chain employs TRBV6-1 and TRBJ1-1; 10 bases are shared with TRBD1. The CDR3 is made up of 14 amino acids. Germline loops: CDR1 MNHNS, CDR2 SASEGT. V shed 6 bases and J 11 bases; nucleotides not matched to a gene: 12.

The rearrangement links TRBV7-6 to TRBJ2-2; weak D call: TRBD1 (5 bases). Germline CDR1 is SGHVS and CDR2 is FNYEAQ. V dropped 7 bases and J dropped 2 bases, with 17 bases sitting between them. This CDR3 is 16 amino acids long. In nucleotides, the CDR3 is TGTGCCAGCACCACCACAGGCAGGGCAAACACCGGGGAGCTGTTTTTT. Translation gives CASTTTGRANTGELFF.

This rearrangement joins TRBV7-9 to TRBJ1-1; 7 bases line up with TRBD1. The J segment lost 1 base and the V segment lost 5 bases, leaving 10 bases of the junction unmatched. This CDR3 has 16 residues. Germline CDR1 and CDR2: SEHNR and FQNEAQ (reference sequence). CDR3 amino acids: CASSPRTGRWNTEAFF. CDR3 nucleotide sequence: TGTGCCAGCAGCCCTAGGACAGGTCGATGGAACACTGAAGCTTTCTTT.

This clonotype was seen a few times. This chain connects TRBV6-1 to TRBJ2-5, with 7 nucleotides matching TRBD1. The V segment lost 6 bases and the J segment 0 bases; nucleotides outside the gene matches: 10. CDR1 is MNHNS, CDR2 SASEGT, per germline. CDR3 length equals 16 residues. CDR3 region: CASRVTPGQYQETQYF. The CDR3 nucleotides read TGTGCCAGCAGGGTCACCCCGGGACAGTACCAAGAGACCCAGTACTTC.

This clonotype was recorded a few times. This sequence joins TRBV11-2 and TRBJ2-7; no definite D call. Germline values: CDR1 SGHAT, CDR2 FQNNGV. CDR3 length: 15 amino acids. With 0 bases removed from V and 2 bases from J, the gap between germline ends came to 11 bases. The CDR3 bases are TGTGCCAGCAGCTTAGATCAGCCCAAACCCTACGAGCAGTACTTC. Translation: CASSLDQPKPYEQYF.

This chain uses TRBV7-8 with TRBJ1-1; D uncertain. The germline V gene encodes CDR1 SGHVS and CDR2 FQNEAQ. The CDR3 length is 11 residues. Trimming took off 8 bases at V and 8 bases at J, with 12 bases between the two ends. CDR3 nucleotides: TGTGCCAGCGGCCGGACTATCGAAGCTTTCTTT. Its translation: CASGRTIEAFF.

This clonotype was seen only a few times. This chain connects TRBV24-1 to TRBJ2-1; 7 nucleotides line up with TRBD2. The CDR3 loop spans 17 amino acids. Germline lookup yields CDR1 KGHDR and CDR2 SFDVKD. V trimming: 1 base; J trimming: 7 bases; junction bases outside the gene matches: 12. The CDR3 nucleotides are TGTGCCACCAGTGATTTATCAGCGGGGACGGTTGGGAATGAGCAGTTCTTC. Translating gives CATSDLSAGTVGNEQFF.

J is TRBJ2-3 and V is TRBV3-1; tentative D call: TRBD2 (6 bases). The germline CDR1 and CDR2 sequences are LGHDT and YNNKEL (reference sequence). V shed 4 bases and J shed 2 bases, with 13 bases lying between them. This CDR3 is 15 amino acids long. CDR3 region: CASSPQASATDTQYF. The CDR3 DNA sequence: TGTGCCAGCAGCCCCCAGGCTAGCGCCACAGATACGCAGTATTTT.

This clonotype showed up just a few times. This sequence joins TRBV5-1 and TRBJ2-5, with D uncertain. In germline, CDR1 is SGHRS, CDR2 YFSETQ. Between the trimmed V and J ends, which lost 1 base and 5 bases, there was a span of 9 bases. This CDR3 spans 13 amino acids. In nucleotides, the CDR3 is TGCGCCAGCAGCTTGTCCAACCGGGAGACCCAGTACTTC. Its protein product is CASSLSNRETQYF.

Notes on this clonotype: Likely a read error: the CDR3 ends without its conserved phenylalanine or tryptophan. The DNA is left out, because the CDR3 cannot be placed on it with certainty; the CDR3 is given as TCRdb lists it. CDR3 region: CASSLVDPGDA. The chain carries TRBV28 and TRBJ2-7; TRBD2, as called in the table, went unchecked against the DNA. The germline V gene has CDR1 MDHEN and CDR2 SYDVKM. Inclusive of both ends, the CDR3 amounts to 11 amino acids.

The rearrangement joins TRBV15 to TRBJ2-1, with 7 nucleotides matching TRBD1. V shed 8 bases, J shed 1 base, and the junction held 2 bases outside the gene matches. Germline V gene lookup returns CDR1 LNHNV and CDR2 YYDKDF (reference sequence). This CDR3 is 13 amino acids long. The CDR3 DNA reads TGTGCCACCGGGACAGATTCCTACAATGAGCAGTTCTTC. This translates into CATGTDSYNEQFF.

This clonotype was seen more than once but under ten times. The gene calls are TRBV3-1 and TRBJ2-5, with TRBD2 identical over 7 bases. The CDR3 contains 16 residues. Germline trimming cut 1 base from V and 5 bases from J; bases unmatched to any gene: 10. Germline CDR1 is LGHDT and CDR2 is YNNKEL (reference sequence). DNA for the CDR3: TGTGCCAGCAGCCAAGGGAGCGGGGTCCCCCTCGAGACCCAGTACTTC. Encoded protein: CASSQGSGVPLETQYF.

The chain recombines TRBV24-1 with TRBJ2-3; 9 nucleotides match TRBD1. With 10 bases clipped from V and 5 bases from J, the junction kept 12 bases outside the gene matches. The CDR3 consists of 15 residues. Germline CDR1 KGHDR, CDR2 SFDVKD. The chain's CDR3 is CATEADRGIGDTQYF. In DNA, the CDR3 is TGTGCCACGGAGGCCGACAGGGGGATAGGAGATACGCAGTATTTT.